The 21 T cell receptor beta chains below all came from one sample that was sequenced in a study of molecular identifiers for immune sequencing clone quantification. TCRdb analysed the PCR reads with MiXCR anew, one entry per CDR3 protein. The sample has about 100,000 distinct CDR3 sequences; under 25% are singletons. The sequenced sample was naive CD8+ T cells from blood, with Jurkat cell RNA spiked in. Indicated subset: FACS-sorted CD8+CD4-CCR7+CD45RA+ naive T cells. The receptors come from a human donor in good health. Some libraries in this study had Jurkat cell RNA spiked in.

This clonotype was seen ten or more times. V gene TRBV7-2 combines with J gene TRBJ2-1, with 9 nucleotides matching TRBD2. The junction had 7 bases not matched to a gene; V was cut back by 4 bases and J by 6 bases. CDR3 length equals 15 residues. Per germline, CDR1 SGHTA and CDR2 FQGNSA. CDR3 in amino acids: CASSSTGTSSNEQFF. The CDR3 DNA follows: TGTGCCAGCAGCTCAACAGGGACTAGCAGCAATGAGCAGTTCTTC.

In this sample, this clonotype turned up many times. This chain connects TRBV7-6 to TRBJ1-5, with TRBD1 matching 7 bases. The CDR3 is made up of 12 amino acids. Losses at the gene ends were 6 bases for V and 5 bases for J; bases not matched to a gene: 1. CDR1 and CDR2 from the germline V gene are SGHVS and FNYEAQ. CDR3 amino acids: CASSTGDQPQHF. The CDR3 DNA is TGTGCCAGCAGTACAGGGGATCAGCCCCAGCATTTT.

This clonotype has at least ten counts. CDR3 nucleotide sequence: TGCGCCAGCAGCTTTGATACTACAGGGGGCGCGGGGTACGAGCAGTACTTC. Protein sequence: CASSFDTTGGAGYEQYF. V gene TRBV5-1 combines with J gene TRBJ2-7; 9 bases align to TRBD1. The CDR3 has 17 amino acids. Germline V CDR1 and CDR2: SGHRS, YFSETQ. Trimming took 2 bases from V and 4 from J; bases not matched to a gene: 13.

In regard to this clonotype: Germline and junction disagree at one end, which may indicate a read error. V usage is TRBV11-2 and J usage is TRBJ1-1, with D possibly being TRBD1 (6 bases). Per germline, CDR1 SGHAT and CDR2 FQNNGV. The CDR3 is 13 residues long. This CDR3 reads CASGLGRGTEAFF. The CDR3 DNA is TGTGCCAGCGGCTTAGGCAGGGGCACTGAAGCTTTCTTT.

The J gene is TRBJ2-1, the V gene TRBV7-9; 7 bases are shared with TRBD2. This CDR3 has 16 amino acids. Germline CDR1 and CDR2: SEHNR and FQNEAQ (reference sequence). Unmatched junction bases numbered 3, after V lost 1 base and J lost 0 bases. The CDR3 bases are TGTGCCAGCAGCTTAGGATCTAGCGGCTCCTACAATGAGCAGTTCTTC. It is translated as CASSLGSSGSYNEQFF.

This chain links TRBV30 with TRBJ1-1; D gene unclear. The CDR3 runs to 12 residues. Germline CDR1 reads GTSNPN; CDR2 reads SVGIG (reference sequence). V dropped 0 bases and J dropped 13 bases, with 15 bases sitting between them. The CDR3 DNA follows: TGTGCCTGGAGTGTAGGGTCCCTGTGGGTTTTCTTT. Protein: CAWSVGSLWVFF.

Comment on this clonotype: It may be a read error: a sequence one base away is much more abundant. The chain is built from TRBV12-3 or TRBV12-4 and TRBJ1-5; the D gene is possibly TRBD1 (6 bases). V was trimmed by 2 bases and J by 8 bases, leaving 13 bases between them. The CDR3 has 14 residues. The CDR3 DNA sequence: TGTGCCAGCAGTTTAAGGGCAGGGGTGAAGCCCCAGCATTTT. It encodes CASSLRAGVKPQHF.

The V and J genes are TRBV10-1 and TRBJ2-2, with D perhaps matching TRBD1 (6 bases). V was pared by 5 bases and J by 9 bases, with 25 bases between. The CDR3 is 17 amino acids. Germline-derived CDR1 and CDR2 are WNHNN and SYGVQD (reference sequence). CDR3 protein: CASSLTGTKERDRELFF. The CDR3 nucleotides are TGCGCCAGCAGTCTAACCGGGACAAAAGAAAGGGACCGGGAGCTGTTTTTT.

As concerns this clonotype: This may arise from a read error, as a much more abundant clone is one base away. V gene TRBV19 combines with J gene TRBJ2-2; 7 positions match TRBD1. The CDR3 extends over 14 amino acids. Germline V CDR1 and CDR2: LNHDA, SQIVND (reference sequence). V shed 3 bases and J 6 bases; nucleotides not matched to a gene: 4. The CDR3 reads CASSIGRGSGELFF. The CDR3 DNA reads as TGTGCCAGTAGTATTGGCAGGGGGTCCGGGGAGCTGTTTTTT.

In regard to this clonotype: With a much larger clone just one base away, this may be a read error. The chain links TRBV27 to TRBJ2-7, with D unresolved. CDR1 is MNHEY and CDR2 is SMNVEV in the germline V gene (reference sequence). The V end lost 5 bases, the J end lost 2 bases, and 10 bases lay between the germline ends. The CDR3 loop spans 13 amino acids. The CDR3 DNA is TGTGCCAGCAGTATTGGTGGACCCTACGAGCAGTACTTC. Translation: CASSIGGPYEQYF.

This clonotype has more than one count but fewer than ten. The CDR3 does not end in the conserved phenylalanine or tryptophan, so this is likely a read error. The V gene is TRBV9, the J gene TRBJ2-3; 10 nucleotides match TRBD2. The CDR3 runs to 18 residues. Per the germline V gene, CDR1 is SGDLS and CDR2 is YYNGEE. The V and J ends lost 0 bases and 4 bases, in that order; junction bases with no gene match: 11. In DNA, the CDR3 is TGTGCCAGCAGCGTAGGATTTTATATAGCGGGAGGTCCAGATACGCAGTATCTT. Protein: CASSVGFYIAGGPDTQYL.

This clonotype was recorded many times. The rearrangement joins TRBV14 to TRBJ2-6; no reliable D call. The CDR3 contains 16 residues. CDR1 SGHDN and CDR2 FVKESK come from the germline V gene. V shed 1 base and J shed 0 bases, with 7 bases lying between them. CDR3 in DNA: TGTGCCAGCAGCCAAGCTTCGCTCTCTGGGGCCAACGTCCTGACTTTC. The encoded protein is CASSQASLSGANVLTF.

This clonotype was counted many times. The chain joins TRBV29-1 to TRBJ2-3; possible D gene TRBD1, 6 bases. This CDR3 contains 13 residues. V gave up 7 bases and J gave up 2 bases, with 13 bases separating them. The germline V gene has CDR1 SQVTM and CDR2 ANQGSEA. CDR3 coding DNA: TGCAGCGGCTCAGGGGCCTTCACAGATACGCAGTATTTT. This encodes CSGSGAFTDTQYF.

The chain joins TRBV6-1 to TRBJ2-1, with a tentative D call TRBD1 (5 bases). Germline CDR1 MNHNS, CDR2 SASEGT. The CDR3 loop spans 13 amino acids. V was cut by 8 bases and J by 8 bases, with 16 bases left in between. CDR3 region: CASADRRGDEQFF. In DNA, the CDR3 is TGTGCCAGCGCAGACAGAAGGGGCGATGAGCAGTTCTTC.

A word on this clonotype: This may arise from a read error, as a much more abundant clone is one base away. The chain employs TRBV7-8 and TRBJ2-1; perhaps TRBD2 as D (5 bases). With 6 bases removed from V and 2 bases from J, the gap between germline ends came to 17 bases. CDR1 is SGHVS and CDR2 is FQNEAQ in the germline V gene. This CDR3 region has 16 residues. This chain's CDR3 is CASSFNGLSPYNEQFF. DNA of the CDR3: TGTGCCAGCAGTTTTAACGGACTCAGCCCCTACAATGAGCAGTTCTTC. The entire variable domain, with the rest obtained from reference TRBV7-8 and TRBJ2-1, is as follows: GAGVSQSPRYKVAKRGQDVALRCDPISGHVSLFWYQQALGQGPEFLTYFQNEAQLDKSGLPSDRFFAERPEGSVSTLKIQRTQQEDSAVYLCASSFNGLSPYNEQFFGPGTRLTVL.

This clonotype was counted ten times or more. A junction end diverges from the germline sequence, so it may reflect a read error. The chain couples TRBV6-1 to TRBJ2-3, with D hard to call. The CDR3 totals 12 residues. In germline, CDR1 is MNHNS, CDR2 SASEGT. CDR3 loop: CASTEYTDTQYF. For the CDR3, the DNA is TGTGCCAGCACTGAATACACAGATACGCAGTATTTT.

This clonotype was counted many times. CDR3 loop: CASGLADRAGTEAFF. The CDR3 DNA reads as TGTGCTAGTGGTTTGGCGGACAGGGCGGGAACTGAAGCTTTCTTT. V gene TRBV12-5 combines with J gene TRBJ1-1, with 8 bases that match TRBD1. This CDR3 spans 15 amino acids. The V gene's germline CDR1 is LGHNT and CDR2 FRNRAP. Trimming at V came to 1 base and at J to 5 bases, leaving 6 bases not matched to a gene.

The rearrangement joins TRBV19 to TRBJ1-1; D might be TRBD1 (5 bases). Trimming left V 3 bases short and J 3 bases short, with 14 bases between. The germline V gene encodes CDR1 LNHDA and CDR2 SQIVND (reference sequence). CDR3 length equals 15 residues. The CDR3: CASSIAGHGDTEAFF. In nucleotides, the CDR3 is TGTGCCAGTAGTATTGCGGGGCATGGTGACACTGAAGCTTTCTTT.

This clonotype appeared many times. The chain has TRBV2 and TRBJ2-7, with D tentatively TRBD1 (5 bases). Germline CDR1 is SNHLY and CDR2 is FYNNEI. The CDR3 is 13 residues long. CDR3 coding DNA: TGTGCAATTAACTCGGCAGGGACCTACGAGCAGTACTTC. Its protein product is CAINSAGTYEQYF.

V and J are TRBV6-2 or TRBV6-3 and TRBJ2-7; 9 positions agree with TRBD1. Looked up from germline, CDR1 is MNHEY and CDR2 is SVGEGT. CDR3 length equals 14 residues. V shed 7 bases and J 3 bases; nucleotides not matched to a gene: 7. The CDR3 protein is CASTDRGIGYEQYF. The DNA for the CDR3 is TGTGCCAGCACCGACAGGGGGATCGGCTACGAGCAGTACTTC.

This clonotype has a handful of counts. The V call is TRBV3-1, the J call TRBJ1-2; D not certain. There are 15 residues in the CDR3. Germline lookup yields CDR1 LGHDT and CDR2 YNNKEL (reference sequence). V gave up 0 bases and J gave up 1 base, with 9 bases separating them. DNA for the CDR3: TGTGCCAGCAGCCAAGAAGGAATATATAACTATGGCTACACCTTC. Residues: CASSQEGIYNYGYTF. Full variable domain (rest looked up from reference TRBV3-1 and TRBJ1-2): DTAVSQTPKYLVTQMGNDKSIKCEQNLGHDTMYWYKQDSKKFLKIMFSYNNKELIINETVPNRFSPKSPDKAHLNLHINSLELGDSAVYFCASSQEGIYNYGYTFGSGTRLTVV.